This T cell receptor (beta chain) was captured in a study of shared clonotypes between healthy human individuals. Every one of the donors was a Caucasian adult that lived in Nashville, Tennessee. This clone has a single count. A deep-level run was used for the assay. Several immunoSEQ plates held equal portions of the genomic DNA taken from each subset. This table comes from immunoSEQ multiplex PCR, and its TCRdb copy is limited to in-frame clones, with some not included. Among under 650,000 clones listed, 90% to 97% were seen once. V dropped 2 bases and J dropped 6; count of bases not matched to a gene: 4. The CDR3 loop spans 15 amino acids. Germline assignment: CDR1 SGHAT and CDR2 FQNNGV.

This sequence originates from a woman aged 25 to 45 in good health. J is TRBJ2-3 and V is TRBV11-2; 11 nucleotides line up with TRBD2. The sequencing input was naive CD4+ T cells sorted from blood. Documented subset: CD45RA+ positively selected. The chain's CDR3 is CASSLMASGRDTQYF. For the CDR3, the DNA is TGTGCCAGCAGCTTAATGGCTAGCGGGAGGGATACGCAGTATTTT.